The 19 T cell receptor beta chains below all came from one sample that was sequenced in a study of OX40 agonist ivuxolimab in advanced cancers. The protocol was immunoSEQ multiplex PCR, while the TCRdb copy is restricted to in-frame clones and leaves out a portion. The sample carries 26,000 or so clones, roughly 86% recorded once. The source was CD4+ or CD8+ T cells sorted from blood, collected in a trial of the OX40 agonist ivuxolimab. The receptors originated from an adult with an advanced solid tumor such as melanoma, head and neck, liver or kidney cancer.

The rearrangement links TRBV2 to TRBJ1-5; possibly TRBD1 for D (5 bases). Germline-derived CDR1 and CDR2 are SNHLY and FYNNEI. V gave up 4 bases and J gave up 3 bases, with 10 bases separating them. The CDR3 has 14 residues. This CDR3 reads CASSATGHNQPQHF. As DNA, the CDR3 is TGTGCCAGCAGTGCCACAGGACACAATCAGCCCCAGCATTTT.

The chain uses TRBV5-1 and TRBJ1-1; tentatively, D is TRBD1 (5 bases). V lost 0 bases and J 3 bases, leaving 6 bases between the germline ends. This CDR3 is built from 13 residues. Germline CDR1 SGHRS, CDR2 YFSETQ. CDR3 amino acids: CASSLVTDTEAFF. Here the CDR3 DNA reads TGCGCCAGCAGCTTGGTGACAGACACTGAAGCTTTCTTT.

Within the sample, this clone is medium-sized. The rearrangement uses TRBV7-3 and TRBJ2-1; a possible D gene is TRBD2 (6 bases). The V end lost 5 bases, the J end lost 2 bases, and 13 bases lay between the germline ends. This CDR3 region has 15 residues. Germline V gene data show CDR1 as SGHTA and CDR2 as FQGTGA. The CDR3: CASSQLAGPYNEQFF. DNA for the CDR3: TGTGCCAGCAGCCAACTAGCTGGTCCCTACAATGAGCAGTTCTTC.

This chain connects TRBV5-6 to TRBJ2-5; 11 bases map to TRBD2. The CDR3 runs 18 residues. CDR1 and CDR2 from the germline V gene are SGHDT and YYEEEE. The V segment lost 0 bases and the J segment 5 bases; nucleotides outside the gene matches: 12. The DNA of the CDR3 is TGTGCCAGCAGCTTGGCTTGGTTTAGCGGGAGGGCCCGGGAGACCCAGTACTTC. This translates into CASSLAWFSGRARETQYF. Based on the CDR3 plus reference TRBV5-6 and TRBJ2-5, the full variable domain is DAGVTQSPTHLIKTRGQQVTLRCSPKSGHDTVSWYQQALGQGPQFIFQYYEEEERQRGNFPDRFSGHQFPNYSSELNVNALLLGDSALYLCASSLAWFSGRARETQYFGPGTRLLVL.

The rearrangement joins TRBV6-4 to TRBJ2-3; the D gene is possibly TRBD2 (5 bases). V lost 2 bases and J 4 bases, leaving 13 bases between the germline ends. Germline CDR1 reads MRHNA; CDR2 reads SNTAGT. The CDR3 totals 15 residues. CDR3 region: CASSDELSGADTQYF. The CDR3 nucleotides read TGTGCCAGCAGTGACGAGCTCTCCGGGGCAGATACGCAGTATTTT.

J is TRBJ1-2 and V is TRBV27; 7 bases match TRBD1. Germline loops: CDR1 MNHEY, CDR2 SMNVEV (reference sequence). V gave up 3 bases and J gave up 4 bases; unmatched junction bases: 2. The CDR3 is 13 residues long. CDR3 sequence: CASSFYRGYGYTF. CDR3 coding DNA: TGTGCCAGCAGTTTCTACAGGGGCTATGGCTACACCTTC.

This clone was seen just once. The rearrangement uses TRBV11-2 and TRBJ2-1; tentative D call: TRBD2 (6 bases). This CDR3 spans 20 amino acids. Between the trimmed V and J ends, which lost 0 bases and 2 bases, there was a span of 23 bases. Germline V gene lookup returns CDR1 SGHAT and CDR2 FQNNGV. The CDR3 DNA follows: TGTGCCAGCAGCTTAGATGCCTCCCTTTGGGGCGGGATCACCTACAATGAGCAGTTCTTC. Its protein product is CASSLDASLWGGITYNEQFF.

The chain uses TRBV9 and TRBJ2-1; 12 bases map to TRBD2. V shed 6 bases and J 3 bases; nucleotides not matched to a gene: 16. Per the germline V gene, CDR1 is SGDLS and CDR2 is YYNGEE. The CDR3 contains 19 residues. CDR3 nucleotides: TGTGCCAGCATCCTATTGAGGCTAGCGGGAGGGCGGGGCTACAATGAGCAGTTCTTC. The encoded protein is CASILLRLAGGRGYNEQFF. The full variable domain, in which reference TRBV9 and TRBJ2-1 provide the parts outside the CDR3, is DSGVTQTPKHLITATGQRVTLRCSPRSGDLSVYWYQQSLDQGLQFLIQYYNGEERAKGNILERFSAQQFPDLHSELNLSSLELGDSALYFCASILLRLAGGRGYNEQFFGPGTRLTVL.

The V and J genes are TRBV27 and TRBJ2-1, with 9 positions matching TRBD2. Germline V gene sequence: CDR1 MNHEY, CDR2 SMNVEV (reference sequence). CDR3 length: 15 residues. The junction had 4 bases not matched to a gene; V was cut back by 0 bases and J by 7 bases. The CDR3 protein is CASSLSVAGENEQFF. The DNA for the CDR3 is TGTGCCAGCAGTTTATCGGTAGCGGGAGAGAATGAGCAGTTCTTC.

This clone was picked up a small number of times. V gene TRBV5-4 combines with J gene TRBJ2-1, with TRBD1 matching 9 bases. This CDR3 region has 19 residues. With V trimmed by 0 bases and J by 4 bases, 14 bases remained unmatched. The germline V gene has CDR1 SGHNT and CDR2 YYREEE (reference sequence). The CDR3 sequence: CASSLEGRSDRGGYNEQFF. In DNA form, the CDR3 reads TGTGCCAGCAGCTTGGAGGGGAGGTCGGACAGGGGTGGGTACAATGAGCAGTTCTTC.

The chain joins TRBV28 to TRBJ1-1; D is unresolved. Germline V gene lookup returns CDR1 MDHEN and CDR2 SYDVKM. The CDR3 covers 13 residues. Trimming took 3 bases from V and 0 from J, leaving 5 bases between them. CDR3 sequence (DNA): TGTGCCAGCAGTTTCTTTTTGAACACTGAAGCTTTCTTT. Residues: CASSFFLNTEAFF.

This clone is categorized as medium-sized. Other nucleotide sequences from this sample produce the same CDR3. J is TRBJ1-1 and V is TRBV7-3, with a tentative D call TRBD1 (6 bases). The germline CDR1 and CDR2 sequences are SGHTA and FQGTGA. The CDR3 length is 13 residues. Trimming took off 5 bases at V and 2 bases at J, with 9 bases between the two ends. CDR3 sequence reads: CASSEGQNTEAFF. The CDR3 coding sequence is TGTGCCAGCAGCGAGGGACAAAACACTGAAGCTTTCTTT.

V usage is TRBV7-9 and J usage is TRBJ2-7; 9 nucleotides agree with TRBD2. Germline V gene lookup returns CDR1 SEHNR and CDR2 FQNEAQ (reference sequence). The CDR3 loop spans 15 amino acids. V shed 5 bases, J shed 4 bases, and the junction held 9 bases outside the gene matches. CDR3 sequence reads: CASSNRVAGEYEQYF. The CDR3 region has the DNA TGTGCCAGCAGCAACAGGGTAGCGGGAGAGTACGAGCAGTACTTC.

The chain combines TRBV13 with TRBJ2-6; possibly TRBD1 or TRBD2 for D (5 bases each). Trimming took 6 bases from V and 0 from J, leaving 18 bases between them. The CDR3 covers 18 residues. Per germline, CDR1 PRHDT and CDR2 FYEKMQ (reference sequence). CDR3 DNA sequence: TGTGCCAGCAGAGCCGAAGGGACGGAAAACTCTGGGGCCAACGTCCTGACTTTC. It specifies CASRAEGTENSGANVLTF.

In nucleotides, the CDR3 is TGTGCCAGCAGCTTCGAGGCTAGCGGTCAAGAGACCCAGTACTTC. Encoded protein: CASSFEASGQETQYF. This chain uses TRBV11-2 with TRBJ2-5; 7 nucleotides match TRBD2. Germline values: CDR1 SGHAT, CDR2 FQNNGV. This CDR3 is 15 amino acids long. Trimming at V came to 3 bases and at J to 2 bases, leaving 6 bases not matched to a gene.

The chain uses TRBV15 and TRBJ2-7; the match to TRBD2 covers 7 bases. Unmatched junction bases numbered 4, after V lost 5 bases and J lost 3 bases. The length of the CDR3 is 13 residues. The germline gives CDR1 LNHNV, CDR2 YYDKDF (reference sequence). CDR3 region: CATSEAGSYEQYF. The CDR3 DNA reads as TGTGCCACCAGCGAAGCGGGAAGCTACGAGCAGTACTTC.

The genes are TRBV29-1 and TRBJ2-7; D is possibly TRBD2 (5 bases). The CDR3 is made up of 13 amino acids. V lost 5 bases and J 4 bases, leaving 15 bases between the germline ends. Germline values: CDR1 SQVTM, CDR2 ANQGSEA. The CDR3 loop is CSVIGKRTYEQYF. The CDR3 coding sequence is TGCAGCGTTATTGGGAAGCGGACGTACGAGCAGTACTTC.

About this clone: Other nucleotide sequences from this sample produce the same CDR3. This chain uses TRBV7-8 with TRBJ1-5; D might be TRBD1 (5 bases). Per germline, CDR1 SGHVS and CDR2 FQNEAQ. The CDR3 is 16 amino acids. Deletions cut 0 bases from V and 4 bases from J, with 13 bases between. The CDR3 sequence: CASSLAAGRSNQPQHF. CDR3 DNA sequence: TGTGCCAGCAGCTTAGCGGCGGGACGGTCTAATCAGCCCCAGCATTTT.

This CDR3 reads CASDGGARETQYF. CDR3 in DNA: TGTGCCAGCGACGGGGGGGCCAGGGAGACCCAGTACTTC. V usage is TRBV2 and J usage is TRBJ2-5; 8 bases align to TRBD2. Germline trimming cut 8 bases from V and 5 bases from J; bases unmatched to any gene: 7. This CDR3 region has 13 residues. In germline, CDR1 is SNHLY, CDR2 FYNNEI.